These 7 T cell receptor beta chains originate from one sample sequenced in a study of glioma-infiltrating T cells after dendritic cell vaccination. TCRdb keeps only in-frame clones here, not all; method: immunoSEQ multiplex PCR. The sample shows roughly 100,000 clones, roughly 79% of them seen only once. The sequenced sample was blood, obtained before dendritic cell vaccination. Receptors were obtained from a human donor with glioblastoma.

The chain links TRBV27 to TRBJ1-2; the match to TRBD1 covers 8 bases. After removal of 4 bases from V and 8 bases from J, the junction contained 3 bases not matched to a gene. Germline-derived CDR1 and CDR2 are MNHEY and SMNVEV (reference sequence). This CDR3 has 12 amino acids. CDR3 nucleotide sequence: TGTGCCAGCAGTTCAGGGGGCGCAGGCTACACCTTC. Protein sequence: CASSSGGAGYTF.

The rearrangement joins TRBV7-9 to TRBJ2-1, with 7 bases matching TRBD2. Germline V gene lookup returns CDR1 SEHNR and CDR2 FQNEAQ (reference sequence). V gave up 5 bases and J gave up 10 bases; unmatched junction bases: 5. The CDR3 covers 12 residues. The CDR3 is CASSAGLVEQFF. Here the CDR3 DNA reads TGTGCCAGCAGCGCCGGACTAGTAGAGCAGTTCTTC.

V gene TRBV7-2 combines with J gene TRBJ1-3, with D possibly TRBD1 on 5 matching bases. The CDR3 spans 17 residues. V was trimmed by 4 bases and J by 4 bases, leaving 20 bases between them. Germline V gene lookup returns CDR1 SGHTA and CDR2 FQGNSA. The CDR3 DNA follows: TGTGCCAGCAGCTCGGGGGAGGGGCGAGACTGGGGAAACACCATATATTTT. It translates to CASSSGEGRDWGNTIYF.

The J gene is TRBJ2-1, the V gene TRBV4-2; 8 bases match TRBD2. The V gene's germline CDR1 is LGHNA and CDR2 YNFKEQ. Trimming removed 4 bases from V and 11 bases from J; junction bases left unmatched: 7. This CDR3 comprises 13 residues. Here the CDR3 reads CASSLYGGGQQFF. The CDR3 nucleotides read TGTGCCAGCAGCCTTTACGGCGGGGGGCAGCAGTTCTTC.

The chain combines TRBV5-1 with TRBJ2-5; 7 bases agree with TRBD2. CDR1 is SGHRS, CDR2 YFSETQ, per germline. V was pared by 7 bases and J by 4 bases, with 16 bases of the junction left unmatched. CDR3 size: 16 residues. DNA of the CDR3: TGCGCCAGCCGAGGTGCCCTAAAGCGGGGCCGAGAGACCCAGTACTTC. This translates into CASRGALKRGRETQYF.

The V call is TRBV7-2, the J call TRBJ1-6; D might be TRBD1 (5 bases). Germline V lookup: CDR1 SGHTA, CDR2 FQGNSA. Trimming removed 4 bases at V and 7 bases at J, with 5 bases between. The CDR3 sequence is 12 residues long. The CDR3 DNA is TGTGCCAGCAGCTACAGGAATTCACCCCTCCACTTT. The encoded protein is CASSYRNSPLHF.

V gene TRBV6-5 combines with J gene TRBJ1-1; D remains unclear. This CDR3 comprises 15 residues. Germline V lookup: CDR1 MNHEY, CDR2 SVGAGI. V was cut by 5 bases and J by 1 base, with 14 bases left in between. The CDR3 spells CASSGPGYANTEAFF. For the CDR3, the DNA is TGTGCCAGCAGTGGGCCAGGCTATGCGAACACTGAAGCTTTCTTT.